Each of the 13 T cell receptor beta chains below was sequenced from the same sample in a study of OX40 agonist ivuxolimab in advanced cancers. Using immunoSEQ multiplex PCR, the repertoire was profiled, and TCRdb retains in-frame clones only, with some absent. Here the sample spans some 95,000 clones, about 91% being singletons. Material: CD4+ or CD8+ T cells sorted from blood, obtained in a trial of the OX40 agonist ivuxolimab. Receptors were obtained from an adult with an advanced solid tumor such as melanoma, head and neck, liver or kidney cancer.

V is TRBV5-6 and J is TRBJ2-7; 12 nucleotides align to TRBD2. Losses at the gene ends were 3 bases for V and 3 bases for J; bases not matched to a gene: 10. Per the germline V gene, CDR1 is SGHDT and CDR2 is YYEEEE. The CDR3 covers 17 residues. CDR3 sequence reads: CASSSWTSGVDHYEQYF. For the CDR3, the DNA is TGTGCCAGCAGCTCGTGGACTAGCGGGGTAGACCACTACGAGCAGTACTTC.

This sequence joins TRBV7-3 and TRBJ2-2, with 11 bases identical to TRBD1. This CDR3 is 15 amino acids long. CDR1 SGHTA and CDR2 FQGTGA come from the germline V gene. After removal of 5 bases from V and 4 bases from J, the junction contained 3 bases not matched to a gene. The CDR3 sequence: CASSPGTGGTGELFF. The CDR3 DNA reads as TGTGCCAGCAGCCCCGGGACAGGGGGCACCGGGGAGCTGTTTTTT.

The chain is built from TRBV6-5 and TRBJ2-7, with 10 bases aligning to TRBD2. CDR1 is MNHEY, CDR2 SVGAGI, per germline. There are 14 residues in the CDR3. V shed 8 bases, J shed 2 bases, and the junction held 6 bases outside the gene matches. The CDR3 loop is CASFTSGIPYEQYF. CDR3 nucleotide sequence: TGTGCCAGCTTTACTAGCGGGATCCCCTACGAGCAGTACTTC.

V is TRBV7-2 and J is TRBJ1-5; 7 bases align to TRBD1. This CDR3 is built from 17 residues. Looked up from germline, CDR1 is SGHTA and CDR2 is FQGNSA. The J segment lost 0 bases and the V segment lost 2 bases, leaving 7 bases of the junction unmatched. CDR3 nucleotides: TGTGCCAGCAGCTTATTTACAGGGGCTTATAGCAATCAGCCCCAGCATTTT. It codes for CASSLFTGAYSNQPQHF. Full variable domain (remainder filled in from reference TRBV7-2 and TRBJ1-5): GAGVSQSPSNKVTEKGKDVELRCDPISGHTALYWYRQSLGQGLEFLIYFQGNSAPDKSGLPSDRFSAERTGGSVSTLTIQRTQQEDSAVYLCASSLFTGAYSNQPQHFGDGTRLSIL.

The chain is built from TRBV18 and TRBJ2-1, with TRBD2 matching 7 bases. CDR1 is KGHSH and CDR2 is LQKENI in the germline V gene. Trimming took 0 bases from V and 6 from J; bases not matched to a gene: 8. CDR3 length equals 16 residues. CDR3 nucleotides: TGTGCCAGCTCACCACCGTTCGGGACTACCACCAATGAGCAGTTCTTC. It is translated as CASSPPFGTTTNEQFF.

CDR3: CASSEWGVPGALGYTF. In DNA form, the CDR3 reads TGTGCCAGCAGTGAGTGGGGGGTTCCGGGGGCGCTTGGCTACACCTTC. V gene TRBV6-1 combines with J gene TRBJ1-2; D is perhaps TRBD1 (6 bases). Trimming pared 3 bases from V and 7 bases from J, leaving 21 bases between. Germline V gene sequence: CDR1 MNHNS, CDR2 SASEGT. The CDR3 is 16 residues long.

The CDR3 here is CACWAVGGYTF. The CDR3 coding sequence is TGTGCCTGTTGGGCGGTTGGAGGCTACACCTTC. The chain joins TRBV30 to TRBJ1-2; D unclear. V was clipped by 6 bases and J by 8 bases, with 13 bases between them. The germline V gene encodes CDR1 GTSNPN and CDR2 SVGIG (reference sequence). The CDR3 sequence is 11 residues long.

The chain recombines TRBV21-1 with TRBJ2-5; the table's TRBD1 call for D was not verified on the DNA. TRBV21-1 is a documented pseudogene. CDR3 length equals 14 residues. CDR3 amino acids: CASSNNGQRETQYF. CDR3 bases: TGTGCCAGCAGCAATAACGGACAAAGAGAGACCCAGTACTTC.

This chain links TRBV29-1 with TRBJ2-5; D is ambiguous. The V gene's germline CDR1 is SQVTM and CDR2 ANQGSEA. V gave up 7 bases and J gave up 0 bases, with 6 bases separating them. The CDR3 is made up of 11 amino acids. DNA of the CDR3: TGCAGCGCGAGGTACCAAGAGACCCAGTACTTC. Its translation is CSARYQETQYF.

To note about this clone: An end of the junction does not agree with germline; a read error may underlie this. The chain links TRBV20-1 to TRBJ2-7; 7 bases are a match to TRBD2. The CDR3 length is 11 residues. Per germline, CDR1 DFQATT and CDR2 SNEGSKA (reference sequence). The chain's CDR3 is CSASSGLGWFF. DNA for the CDR3: TGCAGTGCTAGTAGCGGGCTTGGGTGGTTTTTC.

This clone was seen once. Sequence at one end of the junction differs from germline and may be a read error. The gene calls are TRBV11-2 and TRBJ2-3; no firm D call. CDR1 SGHAT and CDR2 FQNNGV come from the germline V gene. This CDR3 spans 13 amino acids. The CDR3 loop reads CASSLSGTDTQYF. The CDR3 coding sequence is TGTGCCAGCAGCCTCTCTGGCACTGATACGCAGTATTTT.

The chain is built from TRBV5-1 and TRBJ2-2; D call uncertain. CDR3 size: 11 residues. Germline V gene lookup returns CDR1 SGHRS and CDR2 YFSETQ. Trimming cost V 6 bases and J 7 bases, with 7 bases left between them. CDR3 region: CASTLDGELFF. In DNA form, the CDR3 reads TGCGCCAGCACGCTGGACGGGGAGCTGTTTTTT.

CDR3 sequence: CASSSPPYEQYF. CDR3 sequence (DNA): TGTGCCAGCAGCTCCCCCCCCTACGAGCAGTACTTC. The J gene is TRBJ2-7, the V gene TRBV5-4; no clear D. Germline lookup yields CDR1 SGHNT and CDR2 YYREEE (reference sequence). CDR3 length: 12 amino acids. V lost 3 bases to trimming and J lost 2 bases, with 6 bases between them.